This record concerns one T cell receptor beta chain sequence. This CDR3 is 11 amino acids long. Trimming pared 10 bases from V and 10 bases from J, leaving 14 bases between. Germline values: CDR1 ENHRY, CDR2 SYGVKD. This specimen belongs to a study of blood T cell repertoires in COVID-19. In the study overall: Samples came from the United States, Italy and Spain, spanning acute and convalescent COVID-19. T cells, B-cell-depleted T cells, or PBMCs provided the cDNA or gDNA that served as material.

This table comes from immunoSEQ multiplex PCR, and its TCRdb copy is limited to in-frame clones, with some not included. Of some 66,000 clones in the sample, 65% to 90% were seen once. The sample taken for sequencing was peripheral blood. This chain links TRBV10-3 with TRBJ2-1; D gene ambiguous. The sequence was obtained from a man in his fifties or sixties with acute or convalescent COVID-19. The CDR3 DNA follows: TGTGCCAGCGCAATGTCAGGAGAGCAGTTCTTC. Translated: CASAMSGEQFF.